One and the same sample provided the 12 T cell receptor beta chains below, sequenced in a study of CD8 T cells in ankylosing spondylitis. Study-level results: Several highly homologous variants made up a TCR beta motif, and this motif appeared characteristic of ankylosing spondylitis blood.

What these receptors recognize is not known. TCRdb used MiXCR to reprocess the 5' RACE reads, holding one entry per CDR3 protein. The table has around 490,000 distinct CDR3 sequences, approximately 5.3% seen once. Material: blood, either unsorted or a sorted T cell fraction (not recorded which). The receptors here all came from a male donor with ankylosing spondylitis.

This clonotype was counted many times. This sequence joins TRBV5-4 and TRBJ2-5, with 10 bases identical to TRBD1. J was trimmed by 5 bases and V by 4 bases; bases with no gene match: 5. Per the germline V gene, CDR1 is SGHNT and CDR2 is YYREEE (reference sequence). The CDR3 spans 14 residues. The CDR3 sequence is CASSQGQGRETQYF. The CDR3 bases are TGTGCCAGCAGCCAGGGACAGGGGAGGGAGACCCAGTACTTC.

This clonotype was found many times. The chain links TRBV7-2 to TRBJ2-1; TRBD2 matches at 10 bases. Unmatched junction bases numbered 5, after V lost 3 bases and J lost 0 bases. The CDR3 is 17 amino acids. Germline CDR1 and CDR2: SGHTA and FQGNSA. CDR3 sequence (DNA): TGTGCCAGCAGCTTCGGACTAGCGGTTAGCTCCTACAATGAGCAGTTCTTC. Amino acid sequence: CASSFGLAVSSYNEQFF.

There are many counts of this clonotype. The rearrangement joins TRBV7-8 to TRBJ2-3; D might be TRBD2 (5 bases). The CDR3 length is 14 residues. Germline V gives CDR1 SGHVS, CDR2 FQNEAQ. Trimming took 2 bases from V and 6 from J, leaving 12 bases between them. The CDR3 is CASSLTRGMDTQYF. The CDR3 nucleotides read TGTGCCAGCAGCTTAACCCGGGGAATGGATACGCAGTATTTT.

There are a few counts of this clonotype. One end of the junction is discordant with germline, which a read error may explain. This rearrangement joins TRBV5-5 to TRBJ2-1; a weak D match, TRBD2 (7 bases). Germline assignment: CDR1 SGHKS and CDR2 YYEKEE (reference sequence). The CDR3 covers 18 residues. CDR3 loop: CASSLVGVGRPYGGAPVF. In DNA form, the CDR3 reads TGTGCCAGCAGCTTGGTAGGAGTAGGACGCCCCTATGGGGGGGCTCCCGTCTTC. Using reference TRBV5-5 and TRBJ2-1 for the parts outside the CDR3, the full variable domain is DAGVTQSPTHLIKTRGQQVTLRCSPISGHKSVSWYQQVLGQGPQFIFQYYEKEERGRGNFPDRFSARQFPNYSSELNVNALLLGDSALYLCASSLVGVGRPYGGAPVFGPGTRLTVL.

In this sample, this clonotype turned up many times. This chain uses TRBV27 with TRBJ2-7, with 10 bases aligning to TRBD1. V lost 3 bases to trimming and J lost 9 bases; unmatched junction nucleotides: 8. The CDR3 length is 14 residues. The germline V gene encodes CDR1 MNHEY and CDR2 SMNVEV (reference sequence). The CDR3 nucleotides read TGTGCCAGCAGTTTTGGGACAGGGGAAAGCGGGCAGTACTTC. Its translation is CASSFGTGESGQYF.

The table lists this clonotype with many counts. The chain has TRBV6-1 and TRBJ1-1; TRBD1 is a possible D gene (5 bases). CDR3 length: 15 amino acids. CDR1 MNHNS and CDR2 SASEGT come from the germline V gene. V was shortened by 8 bases and J by 0 bases, with 16 bases between the two germline ends. This CDR3 reads CASGDSNRMNTEAFF. The CDR3 coding sequence is TGTGCCAGCGGGGACTCAAACAGGATGAACACTGAAGCTTTCTTT.

CDR3 sequence (DNA): TGCGCCAGCAGCTTGGATCGGGGCATGACCCAGCATTTT. This encodes CASSLDRGMTQHF. The rearrangement uses TRBV5-1 and TRBJ1-5; perhaps TRBD1 as D (5 bases). Trimming took off 0 bases at V and 11 bases at J, with 12 bases between the two ends. CDR1 and CDR2 (germline): SGHRS, YFSETQ. The CDR3 contains 13 residues.

The sample holds many counts of this clonotype. J is TRBJ2-7 and V is TRBV10-3; D possibly corresponds to TRBD2 (5 bases). This CDR3 region has 12 residues. V was trimmed by 6 bases and J by 2 bases, leaving 8 bases between them. Germline loops: CDR1 ENHRY, CDR2 SYGVKD. In nucleotides, the CDR3 is TGTGCCATCAGCCCCGGGGCCTACGAGCAGTACTTC. Translation gives CAISPGAYEQYF.

This chain connects TRBV6-4 to TRBJ2-3, with D tentatively TRBD1 (5 bases). The V gene's germline CDR1 is MRHNA and CDR2 SNTAGT. This CDR3 spans 14 amino acids. Deletions cut 7 bases from V and 4 bases from J, with 15 bases between. The CDR3 DNA reads as TGTGCCAGCACCAGGGTGCAGCGTGCAGATACGCAGTATTTT. Translating gives CASTRVQRADTQYF.

This clonotype was seen at least ten times. The V and J genes are TRBV7-2 and TRBJ2-1; tentatively, D is TRBD2 (6 bases). The germline V and J ends were trimmed by 6 bases and 15 bases, with 18 bases remaining between them. Germline CDR1 reads SGHTA; CDR2 reads FQGNSA. The CDR3 covers 12 residues. The CDR3 DNA is TGTGCCAGCAGTCAATGGCGGGACGGTATGTTCTTC. Residues: CASSQWRDGMFF.

V and J are TRBV2 and TRBJ2-5; D may be TRBD1 (6 bases). The CDR3 totals 14 residues. Germline CDR1 reads SNHLY; CDR2 reads FYNNEI. Between the trimmed V and J ends, which lost 9 bases and 5 bases, there was a span of 19 bases. CDR3 protein: CASGDTPLGETQYF. The CDR3 coding sequence is TGTGCCAGTGGGGACACCCCCCTGGGGGAGACCCAGTACTTC. Full variable domain (missing parts from reference TRBV2 and TRBJ2-5): EPEVTQTPSHQVTQMGQEVILRCVPISNHLYFYWYRQILGQKVEFLVSFYNNEISEKSEIFDDQFSVERPDGSNFTLKIRSTKLEDSAMYFCASGDTPLGETQYFGPGTRLLVL.

This clonotype has a count of ten or more. The chain recombines TRBV4-3 with TRBJ2-1, with 9 bases lining up with TRBD2. The CDR3 runs 18 residues. Looked up from germline, CDR1 is LGHNA and CDR2 is YSLEER. V lost 4 bases to trimming and J lost 2 bases; unmatched junction nucleotides: 12. In DNA, the CDR3 is TGCGCCAGCAGCCGAATCCTGGCTAGCGGGGACACCTACAATGAGCAGTTCTTC. This encodes CASSRILASGDTYNEQFF.